This T cell receptor beta chain was observed in a study of blood T cells in healthy people across ages. Together with a sample-barcoded 5' primer, a J-beta primer mix was included in a second PCR lasting roughly 6 to 12 cycles. TCRdb re-called the 5' RACE reads through MiXCR, storing one row per CDR3 protein. The data hold hundreds of thousands of distinct CDR3 sequences, with roughly 43% observed a single time. CDR1 is MDHEN and CDR2 is SYDVKM in the germline V gene. There are 14 residues in the CDR3. V lost 8 bases and J 11 bases, leaving 24 bases between the germline ends. Input material: blood. This TCR derives from a woman aged 55-70 years in good health. This chain joins TRBV28 and TRBJ2-5, with D perhaps matching TRBD1 or TRBD2 (5 bases each). The DNA for the CDR3 is TGTGCCAGCTCCGGGACGAACAGGATAGGTGAGCAGTACTTC. Protein: CASSGTNRIGEQYF.